Below, 24 T cell receptor beta chains from the same sample are listed, as sequenced in a study of pediatric ulcerative colitis. The method was immunoSEQ multiplex PCR; TCRdb's version includes in-frame clones alone and lacks a portion of them. The table lists roughly 38,000 clones, roughly 80% of them singletons. The sequenced sample was blood. The receptor set was obtained from a girl aged 5 to 17 with moderate ulcerative colitis.

The chain has TRBV7-6 and TRBJ1-1; no clear D. The CDR3 is made up of 15 amino acids. The germline V and J ends were trimmed by 1 base and 0 bases, with 9 bases remaining between them. Per germline, CDR1 SGHVS and CDR2 FNYEAQ. DNA of the CDR3: TGTGCCAGCAGCTTAGGATCAGGCTTGAACACTGAAGCTTTCTTT. Translated: CASSLGSGLNTEAFF.

The gene calls are TRBV6-5 and TRBJ2-1, with TRBD2 as a possible D gene (6 bases). V shed 7 bases and J shed 6 bases, with 16 bases lying between them. The CDR3 contains 14 residues. Germline assignment: CDR1 MNHEY and CDR2 SVGAGI. The CDR3 here is CASTKRGTFNEQFF. CDR3 bases: TGTGCCAGCACCAAAAGAGGGACTTTCAATGAGCAGTTCTTC.

The V gene is TRBV11-2, the J gene TRBJ2-1; D may be TRBD1 (6 bases). Trimming removed 2 bases at V and 0 bases at J, with 14 bases between. The CDR3 consists of 17 residues. CDR1 SGHAT and CDR2 FQNNGV come from the germline V gene. Here the CDR3 DNA reads TGTGCCAGCAGCTTAATCGGGTCGGACAGCTCCTACAATGAGCAGTTCTTC. Its translation: CASSLIGSDSSYNEQFF.

The V call is TRBV29-1, the J call TRBJ2-1; weak D call: TRBD1 (5 bases). The CDR3 is 13 amino acids. Germline V gene sequence: CDR1 SQVTM, CDR2 ANQGSEA. V was clipped by 6 bases and J by 0 bases, with 9 bases between them. CDR3 sequence reads: CSVRQSSYNEQFF. The DNA for the CDR3 is TGCAGCGTCCGACAGAGCTCCTACAATGAGCAGTTCTTC.

V is TRBV6-1 and J is TRBJ1-1, with D uncertain. Trimming took 2 bases from V and 4 from J, leaving 11 bases between them. The CDR3 consists of 14 residues. Germline loops: CDR1 MNHNS, CDR2 SASEGT. DNA of the CDR3: TGTGCCAGCAGTGAATATGGGGTGGGCACTGAAGCTTTCTTT. Amino acids: CASSEYGVGTEAFF.

The gene calls are TRBV7-8 and TRBJ1-5, with D hard to call. This CDR3 region has 16 residues. CDR1 SGHVS and CDR2 FQNEAQ come from the germline V gene. V was trimmed by 4 bases and J by 1 base, leaving 14 bases between them. CDR3 region: CASSSSLIGSNQPQHF. In nucleotides, the CDR3 is TGTGCCAGCAGCTCCTCCTTGATCGGAAGCAATCAGCCCCAGCATTTT.

The chain couples TRBV5-1 to TRBJ1-1; 9 bases fit TRBD1. The J segment lost 5 bases and the V segment lost 0 bases, leaving 5 bases of the junction unmatched. The CDR3 is 15 amino acids. CDR1 and CDR2 from the germline V gene are SGHRS and YFSETQ. CDR3 sequence reads: CASSLARDRATEAFF. CDR3 bases: TGCGCCAGCAGCTTGGCTCGGGACAGGGCTACTGAAGCTTTCTTT.

V and J are TRBV5-1 and TRBJ2-2; 8 positions agree with TRBD1. Germline lookup yields CDR1 SGHRS and CDR2 YFSETQ. V was pared by 3 bases and J by 4 bases, with 5 bases of the junction left unmatched. The CDR3 is 15 residues long. This chain's CDR3 is CASSSDRGSTGELFF. The CDR3 region has the DNA TGCGCCAGCAGCTCCGACAGGGGTAGCACCGGGGAGCTGTTTTTT. Filled out from reference TRBV5-1 and TRBJ2-2, the complete variable domain reads KAGVTQTPRYLIKTRGQQVTLSCSPISGHRSVSWYQQTPGQGLQFLFEYFSETQRNKGNFPGRFSGRQFSNSRSEMNVSTLELGDSALYLCASSSDRGSTGELFFGEGSRLTVL.

V gene TRBV6-4 combines with J gene TRBJ2-3; a possible D gene is TRBD2 (6 bases). Germline loops: CDR1 MRHNA, CDR2 SNTAGT. The CDR3 contains 13 residues. The V end lost 4 bases, the J end lost 2 bases, and 7 bases lay between the germline ends. This CDR3 is CASSAGDTDTQYF. CDR3 nucleotides: TGTGCCAGCAGTGCGGGAGACACAGATACGCAGTATTTT.

This chain connects TRBV7-9 to TRBJ2-7, with TRBD1 matching over 8 bases. Unmatched junction bases numbered 7, after V lost 5 bases and J lost 7 bases. Germline CDR1 SEHNR, CDR2 FQNEAQ (reference sequence). CDR3 length: 13 residues. DNA of the CDR3: TGTGCCAGCAGCGGAAGAGACAGGGGTGAGCAGTACTTC. Its protein product is CASSGRDRGEQYF.

V is TRBV4-3 and J is TRBJ1-3, with unresolved D. V was trimmed by 0 bases and J by 4 bases, leaving 10 bases between them. Germline V gives CDR1 LGHNA, CDR2 YSLEER. CDR3 length: 15 residues. As DNA, the CDR3 is TGCGCCAGCAGCCAAGAAGGACGACCGGGAAACACCATATATTTT. Encoded protein: CASSQEGRPGNTIYF.

The J gene is TRBJ1-2, the V gene TRBV25-1; 7 nucleotides match TRBD1. This CDR3 comprises 16 residues. V gave up 5 bases and J gave up 3 bases; unmatched junction bases: 12. Germline V lookup: CDR1 MGHDK, CDR2 SYGVNS. For the CDR3, the DNA is TGTGCCAGCAGTCCCCCCGGGGACAGCACCTACTATGGCTACACCTTC. Protein product: CASSPPGDSTYYGYTF.

This clone has more than one count but fewer than ten. The genes are TRBV19 and TRBJ2-1; a possible D gene is TRBD2 (6 bases). V shed 1 base and J shed 2 bases, with 9 bases lying between them. This CDR3 is 15 amino acids long. In germline, CDR1 is LNHDA, CDR2 SQIVND (reference sequence). Written as DNA, the CDR3 is TGTGCCAGTAGTATAGTCAGCGGGCCCTACAATGAGCAGTTCTTC. Translated: CASSIVSGPYNEQFF.

The CDR3, as DNA: TGTGCCAGCAGTTTCGCCCGGGACAGAGTTTTCTATGGCTACACCTTC. This codes for CASSFARDRVFYGYTF. The chain couples TRBV28 to TRBJ1-2, with TRBD1 identical over 7 bases. The length of the CDR3 is 16 residues. From germline, CDR1 is MDHEN and CDR2 SYDVKM. Trimming took 3 bases from V and 4 from J; bases not matched to a gene: 11.

Only one count was recorded for this clone. The V gene is TRBV7-2, the J gene TRBJ2-3, with 11 bases that match TRBD2. From germline, CDR1 is SGHTA and CDR2 FQGNSA. This CDR3 spans 15 amino acids. The junction had 7 bases not matched to a gene; V was cut back by 5 bases and J by 6 bases. The CDR3 DNA sequence: TGTGCCAGCAGCCCGAGACTAGCGGGATCGGATACGCAGTATTTT. As protein: CASSPRLAGSDTQYF.

The J gene is TRBJ2-1, the V gene TRBV10-3; 16 bases agree with TRBD2. Germline CDR1 and CDR2: ENHRY and SYGVKD. The V segment lost 5 bases and the J segment 9 bases; nucleotides outside the gene matches: 4. This CDR3 has 15 amino acids. The DNA for the CDR3 is TGTGCCATCAGTTTGGGACTAGCGGGGGGGTCTGAGCAGTTCTTC. This translates into CAISLGLAGGSEQFF.

The V and J genes are TRBV10-3 and TRBJ1-1; a possible D gene is TRBD1 (6 bases). The CDR3 runs to 14 residues. Between the trimmed V and J ends, which lost 5 bases and 3 bases, there was a span of 13 bases. Germline lookup yields CDR1 ENHRY and CDR2 SYGVKD. The CDR3 region has the DNA TGTGCCATCAGTCCCAAGAGGGGGGACACTGAAGCTTTCTTT. Its protein is CAISPKRGDTEAFF.

The chain has TRBV4-1 and TRBJ1-4; perhaps TRBD1 as D (6 bases). Germline loops: CDR1 MGHRA, CDR2 YSYEKL. The CDR3 contains 17 residues. V lost 2 bases, J lost 8 bases, and 21 bases lay in between. For the CDR3, the DNA is TGCGCCAGCAGCCAACAGTCCTTAGGGGGGGGTTGGGAAAAACTGTTTTTT. It translates to CASSQQSLGGGWEKLFF.

The sample holds a few counts of this clone. This chain uses TRBV6-1 with TRBJ1-2; D ambiguous. V was cut by 8 bases and J by 3 bases, with 13 bases left in between. Germline CDR1 and CDR2: MNHNS and SASEGT. The CDR3 is 13 amino acids. CDR3 nucleotides: TGTGCCAGCCGCGATCACCCGTACTATGGCTACACCTTC. This gives the protein CASRDHPYYGYTF.

In this sample, this clone turned up a few times. J is TRBJ2-3 and V is TRBV19; D is undetermined. The length of the CDR3 is 17 residues. Trimming shortened V by 3 bases and J by 2 bases, and 18 bases separated the two germline ends. Germline V gene sequence: CDR1 LNHDA, CDR2 SQIVND (reference sequence). CDR3: CASSIRATNSYTDTQYF. For the CDR3, the DNA is TGTGCCAGTAGTATTAGGGCTACGAACTCCTACACAGATACGCAGTATTTT.

This sequence joins TRBV28 and TRBJ2-7; 10 bases match TRBD2. This CDR3 region has 15 residues. J gave up 4 bases and V 2 bases, and 5 bases lay outside the gene matches. Germline V gene data show CDR1 as MDHEN and CDR2 as SYDVKM. The CDR3 loop is CASSLELAGAYEQYF. CDR3 nucleotide sequence: TGTGCCAGCAGTTTAGAGCTAGCGGGAGCGTACGAGCAGTACTTC. The full variable domain, in which reference TRBV28 and TRBJ2-7 provide the parts outside the CDR3, is DVKVTQSSRYLVKRTGEKVFLECVQDMDHENMFWYRQDPGLGLRLIYFSYDVKMKEKGDIPEGYSVSREKKERFSLILESASTNQTSMYLCASSLELAGAYEQYFGPGTRLTVT.

This rearrangement joins TRBV11-2 to TRBJ2-3, with a weak D call TRBD2 (6 bases). Trimming stripped 5 bases from V and 0 bases from J, with 15 bases between. This CDR3 comprises 16 residues. Germline V gives CDR1 SGHAT, CDR2 FQNNGV. Here the CDR3 reads CASSTISGVSTDTQYF. CDR3 nucleotides: TGTGCCAGCAGCACAATTAGCGGAGTGAGCACAGATACGCAGTATTTT.

Written as DNA, the CDR3 is TGTGCCAGCAGTTTCGACAGGGGGCTTCAGCCCCAGCATTTT. Protein product: CASSFDRGLQPQHF. The V and J genes are TRBV28 and TRBJ1-5; the match to TRBD1 covers 10 bases. Germline lookup yields CDR1 MDHEN and CDR2 SYDVKM. This CDR3 region has 14 residues. Trimming took 3 bases from V and 6 from J; bases not matched to a gene: 2.

The chain couples TRBV11-2 to TRBJ2-7; D unclear. From germline, CDR1 is SGHAT and CDR2 FQNNGV. The CDR3 length is 13 residues. V was clipped by 1 base and J by 5 bases, with 9 bases between them. CDR3 sequence reads: CASSLGARDEQYF. CDR3 coding DNA: TGTGCCAGCAGCTTAGGGGCCCGGGACGAGCAGTACTTC.